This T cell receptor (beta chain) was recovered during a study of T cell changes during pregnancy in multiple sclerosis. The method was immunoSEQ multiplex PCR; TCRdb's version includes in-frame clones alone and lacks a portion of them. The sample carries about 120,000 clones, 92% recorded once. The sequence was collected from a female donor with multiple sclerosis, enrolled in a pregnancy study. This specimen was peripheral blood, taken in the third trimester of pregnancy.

The CDR3, as DNA: TGCGCCAGCAGCCAAGATCAAAGGGGCGGACAGCCCCAGCATTTT. It translates to CASSQDQRGGQPQHF. The J gene is TRBJ1-5, the V gene TRBV4-1; maybe TRBD1 (5 bases). Trimming took 0 bases from V and 7 from J, leaving 13 bases between them. The length of the CDR3 is 15 residues. Germline loops: CDR1 MGHRA, CDR2 YSYEKL.